What follows are 23 T cell receptor beta chains derived from one specimen sequenced in a study of regulatory T cells in long-lasting Graves disease. For TCR beta, libraries came from iRepertoire HTBI primers and Arm-PCR of CDR3 regions. One entry per CDR3 protein, called by TCRdb with MiXCR from the multiplex PCR reads. The table lists roughly 470,000 distinct CDR3 sequences, about 20% of them singletons. The sample's time point: persistent/refractory GD, antithyroid drugs over 5 years with positive TRAb. RNA from PBMCs was the source of the TCR library. Source: peripheral blood mononuclear cells (PBMCs), taken when the disease was refractory, from a patient treated with antithyroid drugs. The receptors were sampled from a female donor with Graves disease.

This clonotype came up many times. This chain links TRBV11-2 with TRBJ1-2, with 10 bases fitting TRBD1. This CDR3 region has 14 residues. CDR1 is SGHAT and CDR2 is FQNNGV in the germline V gene. Losses at the gene ends were 4 bases for V and 7 bases for J; bases not matched to a gene: 6. The CDR3 DNA reads as TGTGCCAGCAGCTACGCCGGGACAGGGGTTGGCTACACCTTC. Its protein is CASSYAGTGVGYTF.

This clonotype was counted a few times. The chain is built from TRBV29-1 and TRBJ2-4, with D maybe TRBD1 (7 bases). The germline gives CDR1 SQVTM, CDR2 ANQGSEA. Trimming pared 6 bases from V and 6 bases from J, leaving 18 bases between. The CDR3 spans 14 residues. The CDR3 is CSVRAQGGGNIQYF. In nucleotides, the CDR3 is TGCAGCGTCCGGGCCCAGGGGGGAGGAAACATTCAGTACTTC.

This clonotype was picked up a small number of times. The rearrangement uses TRBV29-1 and TRBJ1-2; D perhaps matches TRBD1 (5 bases). V was clipped by 4 bases and J by 6 bases, with 12 bases between them. In germline, CDR1 is SQVTM, CDR2 ANQGSEA. The CDR3 has 12 residues. CDR3 loop: CSVVPQGHGYTF. The CDR3, as DNA: TGCAGCGTTGTCCCGCAGGGACATGGCTACACCTTC.

This clonotype occurred a few times. The J gene is TRBJ2-7, the V gene TRBV7-6; possibly TRBD2 for D (6 bases). V shed 4 bases and J shed 6 bases, with 13 bases lying between them. Germline loops: CDR1 SGHVS, CDR2 FNYEAQ. The length of the CDR3 is 13 residues. CDR3 nucleotides: TGTGCCAGCAGCTCGGACTACCCCATCGAGCAGTACTTC. It translates to CASSSDYPIEQYF.

This clonotype was observed at least ten times. This chain connects TRBV6-9 to TRBJ2-2, with TRBD2 identical over 7 bases. Germline V CDR1 and CDR2: MNHGY, SVAAGI. The J segment lost 4 bases and the V segment lost 3 bases, leaving 5 bases of the junction unmatched. This CDR3 contains 15 residues. The CDR3 spells CASSYRGDGTGELFF. In DNA form, the CDR3 reads TGTGCCAGCAGTTACCGGGGGGATGGCACCGGGGAGCTGTTTTTT.

This clonotype appeared many times. The rearrangement uses TRBV7-9 and TRBJ2-5; D ambiguous. V was cut by 2 bases and J by 2 bases, with 15 bases left in between. The CDR3 sequence is 16 residues long. In germline, CDR1 is SEHNR, CDR2 FQNEAQ (reference sequence). Written as DNA, the CDR3 is TGTGCCAGCAGCTTATCGCAATTCCTTACTCAAGAGACCCAGTACTTC. Protein sequence: CASSLSQFLTQETQYF.

This clonotype was observed at least ten times. CDR3 region: CASSLSRGGYTF. The CDR3 bases are TGTGCCAGCAGTTTAAGCAGGGGTGGCTACACCTTC. J is TRBJ1-2 and V is TRBV28; possibly TRBD1 for D (6 bases). Trimming stripped 2 bases from V and 7 bases from J, with 8 bases between. Germline CDR1 reads MDHEN; CDR2 reads SYDVKM. The CDR3 runs to 12 residues.

The chain is built from TRBV5-1 and TRBJ1-1; D is undetermined. The germline V gene encodes CDR1 SGHRS and CDR2 YFSETQ. There are 14 residues in the CDR3. The V end lost 2 bases, the J end lost 1 base, and 9 bases lay between the germline ends. The CDR3 DNA follows: TGCGCCAGCAGCTTCACAGCCCCGAACACTGAAGCTTTCTTT. This sequence encodes CASSFTAPNTEAFF.

V gene TRBV12-3 or TRBV12-4 combines with J gene TRBJ1-1; no firm D call. The CDR3 is made up of 13 amino acids. The germline V and J ends were trimmed by 1 base and 5 bases, with 8 bases remaining between them. CDR3 loop: CASSLGSLTEAFF. The CDR3 DNA reads as TGTGCCAGCAGTTTAGGGTCCCTAACTGAAGCTTTCTTT.

This clonotype was recorded a few times. The chain has TRBV6-1 and TRBJ2-7, with 9 nucleotides matching TRBD2. J lost 3 bases, V lost 5 bases, and 8 bases had no gene match. CDR1 and CDR2 from the germline V gene are MNHNS and SASEGT. CDR3 length: 15 amino acids. This CDR3 is CASSQRGAQYYEQYF. The DNA for the CDR3 is TGTGCCAGCAGTCAGCGGGGGGCACAGTACTACGAGCAGTACTTC.

This clonotype showed up many times. This chain joins TRBV7-9 and TRBJ2-2; D could derive from TRBD1 or TRBD2 (5 bases each). V was clipped by 4 bases and J by 7 bases, with 19 bases between them. The length of the CDR3 is 16 residues. CDR1 and CDR2 (germline): SEHNR, FQNEAQ (reference sequence). As DNA, the CDR3 is TGTGCCAGCAGCTCGACTCGGGACGTTAGGGTCGGGGAGCTGTTTTTT. Its translation: CASSSTRDVRVGELFF. Full variable domain (missing parts from reference TRBV7-9 and TRBJ2-2): DTGVSQNPRHKITKRGQNVTFRCDPISEHNRLYWYRQTLGQGPEFLTYFQNEAQLEKSRLLSDRFSAERPKGSFSTLEIQRTEQGDSAMYLCASSSTRDVRVGELFFGEGSRLTVL.

The V and J genes are TRBV5-1 and TRBJ2-1; the match to TRBD2 covers 9 bases. The CDR3 length is 17 residues. V trimming: 1 base; J trimming: 1 base; junction bases outside the gene matches: 6. CDR1 is SGHRS, CDR2 YFSETQ, per germline. CDR3 coding DNA: TGCGCCAGCAGCTTGCTTCTAGCGGGACAATCCTACAATGAGCAGTTCTTC. Protein: CASSLLLAGQSYNEQFF.

Details on this clonotype: This could be a read error, since a much larger clone is one nucleotide away. This chain uses TRBV2 with TRBJ2-7; tentative D call: TRBD2 (8 bases). Germline V gives CDR1 SNHLY, CDR2 FYNNEI. CDR3 length: 14 amino acids. The CDR3: CASSDGRGPYGQYF. The DNA for the CDR3 is TGTGCCAGCAGTGACGGGAGGGGGCCCTACGGGCAGTACTTC.

Only one count was recorded for this clonotype. The rearrangement links TRBV6-1 to TRBJ2-2; tentative D call: TRBD2 (6 bases). The CDR3 loop spans 14 amino acids. Germline loops: CDR1 MNHNS, CDR2 SASEGT. V lost 5 bases to trimming and J lost 6 bases, with 13 bases between them. CDR3 sequence reads: CASSRGTSPGELFF. The CDR3 bases are TGTGCCAGCAGTCGCGGGACCTCTCCCGGGGAGCTGTTTTTT.

The chain combines TRBV19 with TRBJ2-2; 10 bases map to TRBD2. Trimming cost V 5 bases and J 6 bases; bases outside gene matches: 9. The length of the CDR3 is 16 residues. CDR1 is LNHDA and CDR2 is SQIVND in the germline V gene (reference sequence). CDR3 sequence reads: CASSVSGRALSGELFF. CDR3 nucleotides: TGTGCCAGTAGTGTCAGCGGGAGGGCCTTGTCCGGGGAGCTGTTTTTT.

This clonotype was recorded a few times. The rearrangement joins TRBV10-3 to TRBJ2-5; D remains unclear. CDR1 and CDR2 (germline): ENHRY, SYGVKD. The CDR3 covers 11 residues. Deletions cut 6 bases from V and 3 bases from J, with 5 bases between. DNA of the CDR3: TGTGCCATCAGGAAAAAAGAGACCCAGTACTTC. This codes for CAIRKKETQYF.

This clonotype has a handful of counts. The chain has TRBV4-2 and TRBJ1-2, with no clear D. Trimming left V 0 bases short and J 9 bases short, with 14 bases between. CDR3 length: 14 residues. In germline, CDR1 is LGHNA, CDR2 YNFKEQ. CDR3 coding DNA: TGTGCCAGCAGCCAAGAAGACCTCCCGACCAGCTACACCTTC. The encoded protein is CASSQEDLPTSYTF.

This chain uses TRBV20-1 with TRBJ1-5; D gene uncertain. Trimming stripped 0 bases from V and 9 bases from J, with 18 bases between. The CDR3 extends over 15 amino acids. Germline V gives CDR1 DFQATT, CDR2 SNEGSKA (reference sequence). In DNA, the CDR3 is TGCAGTGCTAGAGATTTACTGAGATCCGAGGGGCCCCAGCATTTT. Translation: CSARDLLRSEGPQHF.

This clonotype was observed at least ten times. The chain is built from TRBV12-3 or TRBV12-4 and TRBJ2-2; D is unresolved. CDR3 length: 16 residues. Trimming shortened V by 4 bases and J by 6 bases, and 18 bases separated the two germline ends. CDR3: CASSYTIPEVAGELFF. The DNA for the CDR3 is TGTGCCAGCAGTTATACGATTCCCGAGGTCGCCGGGGAGCTGTTTTTT.

This rearrangement joins TRBV30 to TRBJ2-4, with D tentatively TRBD1 or TRBD2 (6 bases each). Deletions cut 5 bases from V and 15 bases from J, with 20 bases between. The CDR3 runs to 12 residues. Germline CDR1 GTSNPN, CDR2 SVGIG (reference sequence). CDR3 DNA sequence: TGTGCCTGGGAGGAAGGGGGAGGCCCCCGGTACTTC. The encoded protein is CAWEEGGGPRYF.

In regard to this clonotype: This may stem from a read error, because a much larger clone lies one nucleotide away. Here the CDR3 omits its conserved ending phenylalanine or tryptophan, so a read error is the likely source. This chain uses TRBV28 with TRBJ1-3; D remains unclear. The CDR3 length is 14 residues. The germline V gene encodes CDR1 MDHEN and CDR2 SYDVKM. The V end lost 3 bases, the J end lost 8 bases, and 14 bases lay between the germline ends. The DNA for the CDR3 is TGTGCCAGCAGTTTCGGGTCGGTCATGGACACCATATATTCT. Its translation: CASSFGSVMDTIYS.

The chain carries TRBV30 and TRBJ2-7, with TRBD2 matching over 10 bases. CDR1 is GTSNPN, CDR2 SVGIG, per germline (reference sequence). J lost 1 base, V lost 0 bases, and 9 bases had no gene match. The CDR3 length is 17 residues. For the CDR3, the DNA is TGTGCCTGGAGTGTGCTCCCACTAGCGGGATGGTCCTACGAGCAGTACTTC. Translating it yields CAWSVLPLAGWSYEQYF.

This clonotype was detected only a few times. The chain carries TRBV5-5 and TRBJ2-5, with D possibly matching TRBD2 (5 bases). The germline V and J ends were trimmed by 0 bases and 5 bases, with 14 bases remaining between them. CDR3 length: 15 residues. Looked up from germline, CDR1 is SGHKS and CDR2 is YYEKEE (reference sequence). CDR3 region: CASSLGPVGGETQYF. The CDR3 DNA sequence: TGTGCCAGCAGCTTGGGACCCGTGGGCGGGGAGACCCAGTACTTC. The full variable domain, in which reference TRBV5-5 and TRBJ2-5 provide the parts outside the CDR3, is DAGVTQSPTHLIKTRGQQVTLRCSPISGHKSVSWYQQVLGQGPQFIFQYYEKEERGRGNFPDRFSARQFPNYSSELNVNALLLGDSALYLCASSLGPVGGETQYFGPGTRLLVL.